This TCR beta chain was found in a study of CD8+ T cells in alopecia areata. Broader study findings: Scalp clonality decreased significantly with tofacitinib, and so did expanded CD8+ clones among the top 100. Higher clonality was seen in lesional scalp than in normal scalp, especially in alopecia totalis/universalis.

About this clone: Its target is unknown.

After removal of 3 bases from V and 5 bases from J, the junction contained 4 bases not matched to a gene. This CDR3 has 14 amino acids. Per germline, CDR1 GTSNPN and CDR2 SVGIG (reference sequence). Extracted from the samples, RNA was reverse transcribed into cDNA to serve as the sequencing template. The repertoire was sequenced with immunoSEQ multiplex PCR; TCRdb's copy has only in-frame clones and lacks some. The sample holds 95,000 to 100,000 clones, roughly 60% seen once. Noted treatment: oral pan-JAK inhibitor, 5-10 mg twice daily. Researchers took lesional scalp punch biopsies and peripheral blood from people who were alopecia areata patients.

This clonotype was sampled from a human donor with alopecia areata. V usage is TRBV30 and J usage is TRBJ2-2; 9 positions agree with TRBD2. Sequencing used CD8+ T cells sorted from blood, obtained between weeks 55 and 65, from a patient treated with tofacitinib. CDR3 sequence reads: CAWSWTSDTGELFF. In DNA, the CDR3 is TGTGCCTGGAGCTGGACTAGCGATACCGGGGAGCTGTTTTTT.